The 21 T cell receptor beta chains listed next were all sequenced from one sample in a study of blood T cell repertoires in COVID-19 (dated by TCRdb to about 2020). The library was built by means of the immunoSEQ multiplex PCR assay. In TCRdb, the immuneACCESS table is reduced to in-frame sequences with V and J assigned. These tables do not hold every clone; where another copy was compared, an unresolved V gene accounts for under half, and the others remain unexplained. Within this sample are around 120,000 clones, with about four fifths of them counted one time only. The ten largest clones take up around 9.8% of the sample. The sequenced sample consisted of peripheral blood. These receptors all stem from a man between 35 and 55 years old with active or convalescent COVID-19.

In DNA form, the CDR3 reads TGTGCCAGCAGCTTCGGGACAGCGAACACTGAAGCTTTCTTT. This encodes CASSFGTANTEAFF. The rearrangement links TRBV7-8 to TRBJ1-1, with 7 positions matching TRBD1. V shed 3 bases, J shed 1 base, and the junction held 2 bases outside the gene matches. The CDR3 is 14 residues long. Germline CDR1 SGHVS, CDR2 FQNEAQ.

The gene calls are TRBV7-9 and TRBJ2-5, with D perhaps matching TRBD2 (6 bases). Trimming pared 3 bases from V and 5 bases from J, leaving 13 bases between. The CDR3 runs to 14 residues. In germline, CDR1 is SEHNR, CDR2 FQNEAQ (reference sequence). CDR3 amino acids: CASSFWTIKETQYF. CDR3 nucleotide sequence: TGTGCCAGCAGCTTTTGGACTATCAAGGAGACCCAGTACTTC. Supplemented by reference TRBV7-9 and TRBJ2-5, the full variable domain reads DTGVSQNPRHKITKRGQNVTFRCDPISEHNRLYWYRQTLGQGPEFLTYFQNEAQLEKSRLLSDRFSAERPKGSFSTLEIQRTEQGDSAMYLCASSFWTIKETQYFGPGTRLLVL.

CDR3 protein: CASSLRQGLTDTQYF. The CDR3 DNA sequence: TGTGCCAGCAGCTTACGACAGGGGCTCACAGATACGCAGTATTTT. The chain employs TRBV11-2 and TRBJ2-3; 8 bases match TRBD1. J lost 2 bases, V lost 2 bases, and 3 bases had no gene match. The CDR3 consists of 15 residues. Germline CDR1 is SGHAT and CDR2 is FQNNGV.

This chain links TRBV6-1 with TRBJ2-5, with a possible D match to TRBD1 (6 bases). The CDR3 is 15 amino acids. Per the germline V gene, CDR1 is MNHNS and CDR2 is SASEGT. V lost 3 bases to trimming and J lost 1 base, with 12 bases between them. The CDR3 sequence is CASSDDTGSQETQYF. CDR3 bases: TGTGCCAGCAGTGACGATACAGGGTCCCAAGAGACCCAGTACTTC.

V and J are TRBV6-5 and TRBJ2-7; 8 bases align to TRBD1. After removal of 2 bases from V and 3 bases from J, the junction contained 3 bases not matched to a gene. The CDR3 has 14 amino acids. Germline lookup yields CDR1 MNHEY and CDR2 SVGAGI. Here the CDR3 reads CASSYLGQDYEQYF. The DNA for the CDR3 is TGTGCCAGCAGTTACCTGGGACAGGACTACGAGCAGTACTTC.

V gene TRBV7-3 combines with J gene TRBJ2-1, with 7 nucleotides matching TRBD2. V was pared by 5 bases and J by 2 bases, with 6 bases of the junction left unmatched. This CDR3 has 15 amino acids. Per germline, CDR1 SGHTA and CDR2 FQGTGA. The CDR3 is CASSPDGGTYNEQFF. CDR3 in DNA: TGTGCCAGCAGCCCTGACGGGGGGACCTACAATGAGCAGTTCTTC.

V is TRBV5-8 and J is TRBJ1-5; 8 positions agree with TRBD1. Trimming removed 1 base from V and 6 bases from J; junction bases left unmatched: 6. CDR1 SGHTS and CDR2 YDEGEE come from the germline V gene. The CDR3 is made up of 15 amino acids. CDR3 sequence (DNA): TGTGCCAGCAGCTTGACCCAGGGGGCTGGTCAGCCCCAGCATTTT. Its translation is CASSLTQGAGQPQHF.

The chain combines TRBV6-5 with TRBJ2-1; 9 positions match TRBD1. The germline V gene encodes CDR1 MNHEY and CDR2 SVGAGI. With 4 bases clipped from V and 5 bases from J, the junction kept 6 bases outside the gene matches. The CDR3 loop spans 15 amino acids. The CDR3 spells CASSFPGTGNNEQFF. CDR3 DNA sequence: TGTGCCAGCAGTTTCCCCGGGACAGGGAACAATGAGCAGTTCTTC.

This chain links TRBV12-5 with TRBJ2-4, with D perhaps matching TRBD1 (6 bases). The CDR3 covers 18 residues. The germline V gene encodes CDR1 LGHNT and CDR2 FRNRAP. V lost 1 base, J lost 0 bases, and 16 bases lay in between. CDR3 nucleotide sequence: TGTGCTAGTGGTTTGGACAGGGAACTATTCCTAGCCAAAAACATTCAGTACTTC. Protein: CASGLDRELFLAKNIQYF. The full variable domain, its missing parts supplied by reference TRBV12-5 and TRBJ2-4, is DARVTQTPRHKVTEMGQEVTMRCQPILGHNTVFWYRQTMMQGLELLAYFRNRAPLDDSGMPKDRFSAEMPDATLATLKIQPSEPRDSAVYFCASGLDRELFLAKNIQYFGAGTRLSVL.

The CDR3 bases are TGTGCCAGCAGCGTCGGGACAGGGGGAACTGAAGCTTTCTTT. This sequence encodes CASSVGTGGTEAFF. The V gene is TRBV7-2, the J gene TRBJ1-1; 11 bases agree with TRBD1. CDR1 is SGHTA, CDR2 FQGNSA, per germline. The trim removed 5 bases at V and 5 bases at J, leaving 4 bases unmatched. The CDR3 totals 14 residues.

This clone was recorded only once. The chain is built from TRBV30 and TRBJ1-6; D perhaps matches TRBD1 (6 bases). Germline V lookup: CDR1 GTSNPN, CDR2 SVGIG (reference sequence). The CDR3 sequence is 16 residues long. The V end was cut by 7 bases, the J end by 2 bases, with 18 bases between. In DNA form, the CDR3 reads TGTGCCTCCCCCGCAGGGGCGCAACCCTATAATTCACCCCTCCACTTT. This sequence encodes CASPAGAQPYNSPLHF.

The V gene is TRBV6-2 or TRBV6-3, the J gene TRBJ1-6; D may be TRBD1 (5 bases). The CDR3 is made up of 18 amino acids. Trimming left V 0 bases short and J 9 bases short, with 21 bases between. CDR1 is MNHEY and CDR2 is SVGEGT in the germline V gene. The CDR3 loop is CASSYSKQDEHFTSPLHF. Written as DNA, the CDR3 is TGTGCCAGCAGTTACTCGAAACAGGATGAACATTTCACTTCACCCCTCCACTTT.

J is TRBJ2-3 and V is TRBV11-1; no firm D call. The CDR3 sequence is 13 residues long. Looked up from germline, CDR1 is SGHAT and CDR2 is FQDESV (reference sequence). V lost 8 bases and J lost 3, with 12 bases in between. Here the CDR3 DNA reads TGTGCCAGCGGTAGATCGTTGACAGATACGCAGTATTTT. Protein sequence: CASGRSLTDTQYF.

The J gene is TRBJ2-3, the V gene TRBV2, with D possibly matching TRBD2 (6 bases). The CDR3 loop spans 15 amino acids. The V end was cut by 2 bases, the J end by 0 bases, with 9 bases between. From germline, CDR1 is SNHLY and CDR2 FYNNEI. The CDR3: CASSEIRGSTDTQYF. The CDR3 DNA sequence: TGTGCCAGCAGTGAAATACGGGGGAGCACAGATACGCAGTATTTT.

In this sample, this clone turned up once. In DNA form, the CDR3 reads TGTGCCAGCAGTGATCGGGGGGCCGGGGAGCTGTTTTTT. It translates to CASSDRGAGELFF. V gene TRBV6-1 combines with J gene TRBJ2-2; TRBD2 matches at 7 bases. The CDR3 runs 13 residues. Germline V gene data show CDR1 as MNHNS and CDR2 as SASEGT. Trimming at V came to 3 bases and at J to 6 bases, leaving 1 base not matched to a gene.

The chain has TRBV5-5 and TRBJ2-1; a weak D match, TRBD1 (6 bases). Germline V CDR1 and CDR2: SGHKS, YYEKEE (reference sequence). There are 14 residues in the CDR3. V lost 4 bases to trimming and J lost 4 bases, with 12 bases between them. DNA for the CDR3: TGTGCCAGCAGCACCTGGACAGTTTACAATGAGCAGTTCTTC. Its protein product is CASSTWTVYNEQFF. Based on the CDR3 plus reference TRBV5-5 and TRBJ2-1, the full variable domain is DAGVTQSPTHLIKTRGQQVTLRCSPISGHKSVSWYQQVLGQGPQFIFQYYEKEERGRGNFPDRFSARQFPNYSSELNVNALLLGDSALYLCASSTWTVYNEQFFGPGTRLTVL.

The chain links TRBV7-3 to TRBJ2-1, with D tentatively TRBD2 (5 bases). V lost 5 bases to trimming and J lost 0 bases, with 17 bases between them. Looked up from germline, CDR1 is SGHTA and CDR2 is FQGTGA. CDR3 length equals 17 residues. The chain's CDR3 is CASSLNLRGSSYNEQFF. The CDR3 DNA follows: TGTGCCAGCAGCCTAAATTTACGGGGAAGCTCCTACAATGAGCAGTTCTTC.

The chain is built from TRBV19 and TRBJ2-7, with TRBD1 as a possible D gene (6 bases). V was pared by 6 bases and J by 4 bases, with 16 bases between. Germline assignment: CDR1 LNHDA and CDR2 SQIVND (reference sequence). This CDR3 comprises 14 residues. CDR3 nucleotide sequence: TGTGCCAGTAGCCTGATAGGGGGTTCTTACGAGCAGTACTTC. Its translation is CASSLIGGSYEQYF.

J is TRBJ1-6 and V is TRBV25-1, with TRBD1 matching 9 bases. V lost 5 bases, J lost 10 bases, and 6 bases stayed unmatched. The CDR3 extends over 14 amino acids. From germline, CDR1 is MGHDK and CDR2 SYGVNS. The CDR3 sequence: CASSSTGGRSPLHF. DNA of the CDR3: TGTGCCAGCAGTTCCACAGGGGGCAGGTCACCCCTCCACTTT.

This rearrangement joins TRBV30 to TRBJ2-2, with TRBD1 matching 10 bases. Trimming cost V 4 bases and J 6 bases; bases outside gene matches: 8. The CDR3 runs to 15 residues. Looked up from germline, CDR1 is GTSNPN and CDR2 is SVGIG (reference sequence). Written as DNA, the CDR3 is TGTGCCTGGAATATGGGACAGGGGTATGCCGGGGAGCTGTTTTTT. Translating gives CAWNMGQGYAGELFF.

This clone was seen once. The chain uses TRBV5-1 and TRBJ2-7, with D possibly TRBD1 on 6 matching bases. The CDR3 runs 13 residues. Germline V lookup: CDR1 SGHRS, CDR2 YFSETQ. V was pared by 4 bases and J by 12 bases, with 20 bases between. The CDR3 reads CASSGPVGDKLYF. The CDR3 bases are TGCGCCAGCAGCGGCCCAGTCGGGGACAAGTTGTACTTC.